This T cell receptor (beta chain) was obtained from a study of shared clonotypes between healthy human individuals. In germline, CDR1 is SEHNR, CDR2 FQNEAQ (reference sequence). After removal of 5 bases from V and 0 bases from J, the junction contained 9 bases not matched to a gene. The CDR3 sequence is 17 residues long. General study results and limits: Having only a few donors restricted how much genetic and exposure-history diversity was captured.

As for this clone: Its cognate antigen is unknown.

The study separated CD4+ cells into CD45RA+ naive and CD45RA-negative memory subsets. Using immunoSEQ multiplex PCR, the repertoire was profiled, and TCRdb retains in-frame clones only, with some absent. The profile shows approximately 2,300,000 clones, just under 95% of them singletons. The chain has TRBV7-9 and TRBJ1-5, with TRBD1 matching 8 bases. The sequence came from a young man in good health. Some clones in this sample may be carry-over from other donors' samples. Sequenced: naive CD4+ T cells from PBMCs. The subset was: CD45RA+ positively selected. The CDR3 DNA reads as TGTGCCAGCAGCCTATCAGGGGGCCCTAATAGCAATCAGCCCCAGCATTTT. Amino acid sequence: CASSLSGGPNSNQPQHF.